What follows are 30 T cell receptor beta chains derived from one specimen sequenced in a study of response to subunit inactivated influenza vaccine. TCRdb fed the RT-PCR reads into MiXCR, producing one record per CDR3 protein. Of about 540,000 distinct CDR3 sequences in the sample, around 25% are singletons; the top ten hold 2.5% to 3.5%. This sample was also put to use in a study of T cells expressing NK-cell markers. That report notes: TCR beta cDNA was generated via 5'RACE template switching incorporating UMIs.

Sequences were derived from CD4+ T cells sorted from PBMCs, sampled about 11 days after vaccination. These receptors were obtained from a man aged 45 to 65 who received an inactivated influenza vaccine.

This clonotype has ten or more counts. The chain has TRBV5-1 and TRBJ2-2; D is possibly TRBD2 (5 bases). The CDR3 contains 15 residues. Per the germline V gene, CDR1 is SGHRS and CDR2 is YFSETQ. V was cut by 7 bases and J by 0 bases, with 13 bases left in between. The CDR3 is CASHEGVSNTGELFF. The CDR3 DNA sequence: TGCGCCAGCCACGAGGGTGTTTCGAACACCGGGGAGCTGTTTTTT. Using reference TRBV5-1 and TRBJ2-2 for the parts outside the CDR3, the full variable domain is KAGVTQTPRYLIKTRGQQVTLSCSPISGHRSVSWYQQTPGQGLQFLFEYFSETQRNKGNFPGRFSGRQFSNSRSEMNVSTLELGDSALYLCASHEGVSNTGELFFGEGSRLTVL.

The V call is TRBV4-1, the J call TRBJ2-7; D is unresolved. Germline V CDR1 and CDR2: MGHRA, YSYEKL. There are 16 residues in the CDR3. Between the trimmed V and J ends, which lost 0 bases and 0 bases, there was a span of 12 bases. CDR3 nucleotides: TGCGCCAGCAGCCAAGAATCGGGCTTCAGCTCCTACGAGCAGTACTTC. Amino acids: CASSQESGFSSYEQYF.

Comment on this clonotype: One end of the junction is discordant with germline, which a read error may explain. This chain joins TRBV6-1 and TRBJ1-6; D is unresolved. Germline loops: CDR1 MNHNS, CDR2 SASEGT. The CDR3 consists of 14 residues. CDR3 amino acids: CASIESSYNSPLHF. The CDR3 DNA is TGTGCCAGCATTGAAAGCTCCTATAATTCACCCCTCCACTTT.

The chain couples TRBV18 to TRBJ2-5; 7 bases match TRBD1. V dropped 6 bases and J dropped 2; count of bases not matched to a gene: 12. The CDR3 runs 16 residues. CDR1 and CDR2 (germline): KGHSH, LQKENI. This chain's CDR3 is CASSSNTGTAQETQYF. The CDR3 DNA reads as TGTGCCAGCTCGTCAAATACCGGGACAGCGCAAGAGACCCAGTACTTC.

The table lists this clonotype with a few counts. The chain links TRBV3-1 to TRBJ2-2, with D unresolved. Trimming took 2 bases from V and 0 from J, leaving 7 bases between them. The CDR3 runs to 15 residues. Germline CDR1 and CDR2: LGHDT and YNNKEL (reference sequence). CDR3 amino acids: CASSQFSPNTGELFF. DNA of the CDR3: TGTGCCAGCAGCCAATTTAGTCCGAACACCGGGGAGCTGTTTTTT.

This clonotype showed up just a few times. The chain combines TRBV5-1 with TRBJ2-1, with D possibly being TRBD1 (5 bases). The V end lost 2 bases, the J end lost 2 bases, and 5 bases lay between the germline ends. Germline V gene sequence: CDR1 SGHRS, CDR2 YFSETQ. The CDR3 covers 13 residues. CDR3 in DNA: TGCGCCAGCAGCTTACAGGCCTACAATGAGCAGTTCTTC. As protein: CASSLQAYNEQFF.

The gene calls are TRBV20-1 and TRBJ2-2; 14 nucleotides line up with TRBD2. Germline values: CDR1 DFQATT, CDR2 SNEGSKA (reference sequence). The V gene end was trimmed by 3 bases and the J gene end by 9 bases; junction bases not matched to a gene: 15. This CDR3 is 18 amino acids long. The CDR3 DNA is TGCAGTGCTAGTTTGTGGACTAGCGGGAGGACCGCTACTCGGGAGCTGTTTTTT. Amino acids: CSASLWTSGRTATRELFF.

This clonotype appeared a few times. The genes are TRBV4-1 and TRBJ1-6; perhaps TRBD1 as D (6 bases). The germline CDR1 and CDR2 sequences are MGHRA and YSYEKL. Trimming stripped 1 base from V and 15 bases from J, with 19 bases between. This CDR3 region has 15 residues. The CDR3 region is CASSQGVVGGQNLHF. The CDR3 region has the DNA TGCGCCAGCAGCCAAGGGGTCGTAGGGGGGCAGAACCTCCACTTT.

A single count supports this clonotype. The V and J genes are TRBV2 and TRBJ2-5; a possible D gene is TRBD2 (6 bases). CDR1 and CDR2 from the germline V gene are SNHLY and FYNNEI. Trimming took 7 bases from V and 5 from J, leaving 11 bases between them. This CDR3 is built from 12 residues. For the CDR3, the DNA is TGTGCCAGCAATAGACTAGATGAGACCCAGTACTTC. It codes for CASNRLDETQYF. The variable domain in full, completed from reference TRBV2 and TRBJ2-5, reads EPEVTQTPSHQVTQMGQEVILRCVPISNHLYFYWYRQILGQKVEFLVSFYNNEISEKSEIFDDQFSVERPDGSNFTLKIRSTKLEDSAMYFCASNRLDETQYFGPGTRLLVL.

This clonotype was detected a few times. The V gene is TRBV20-1, the J gene TRBJ2-1; no firm D call. CDR3 length: 13 residues. Germline loops: CDR1 DFQATT, CDR2 SNEGSKA (reference sequence). Between the trimmed V and J ends, which lost 6 bases and 3 bases, there was a span of 12 bases. CDR3 in DNA: TGCAGTGCCGCCCCGTCTAGCTACAATGAGCAGTTCTTC. This sequence encodes CSAAPSSYNEQFF.

This clonotype came up a few times. V usage is TRBV3-1 and J usage is TRBJ2-3; 10 nucleotides align to TRBD2. This CDR3 is 20 amino acids long. The germline CDR1 and CDR2 sequences are LGHDT and YNNKEL (reference sequence). The junction had 22 bases not matched to a gene; V was cut back by 4 bases and J by 6 bases. CDR3 DNA: TGTGCCAGCAGCCCTCTATCGATTTCCGGGACTAGCGCGCTCGGGGATACGCAGTATTTT. It yields the protein CASSPLSISGTSALGDTQYF.

The V gene is TRBV4-3, the J gene TRBJ2-3, with 10 nucleotides matching TRBD1. From germline, CDR1 is LGHNA and CDR2 YSLEER. The CDR3 has 16 residues. J was trimmed by 8 bases and V by 1 base; bases with no gene match: 9. The DNA of the CDR3 is TGCGCCAGCAGCCAAGTCCTTGGGACAGGGGATCGTACGCAGTATTTT. Translated, it gives CASSQVLGTGDRTQYF.

The V and J genes are TRBV2 and TRBJ1-5, with D perhaps matching TRBD1 (5 bases). Trimming cost V 5 bases and J 7 bases, with 18 bases left between them. This CDR3 has 15 residues. Germline V gene sequence: CDR1 SNHLY, CDR2 FYNNEI. In DNA, the CDR3 is TGTGCCAGCAGTCAAAGTTCAGGGTCTGGCCAGCCCCAGCATTTT. Translating gives CASSQSSGSGQPQHF.

About this clonotype itself: A junction boundary mismatches the germline segment, possibly from a read error. This chain joins TRBV6-1 and TRBJ2-6; 9 bases match TRBD1. This CDR3 comprises 16 residues. CDR1 and CDR2 from the germline V gene are MNHNS and SASEGT. For the CDR3, the DNA is TGTGCCAGCAGGGACAGGGGTTTACCTGGGGCCAACATCCTGACTTTC. Residues: CASRDRGLPGANILTF.

This clonotype was counted ten times or more. This sequence joins TRBV27 and TRBJ2-7; D might be TRBD1 (5 bases). Trimming cost V 3 bases and J 5 bases, with 14 bases left between them. CDR1 and CDR2 (germline): MNHEY, SMNVEV (reference sequence). The CDR3 runs 14 residues. The CDR3 DNA follows: TGTGCCAGCAGTTTGGCAGGGTATGGACACGAGCAGTACTTC. As protein: CASSLAGYGHEQYF.

This clonotype has a handful of counts. J is TRBJ2-3 and V is TRBV20-1; 10 nucleotides agree with TRBD2. Unmatched junction bases numbered 15, after V lost 5 bases and J lost 4 bases. This CDR3 is built from 17 residues. Germline V lookup: CDR1 DFQATT, CDR2 SNEGSKA (reference sequence). As DNA, the CDR3 is TGCAGTGCTTGCCCTTGGGAGGCTAGCGGGAGCTCAGATACGCAGTATTTT. It yields the protein CSACPWEASGSSDTQYF.

This clonotype showed up many times. The rearrangement links TRBV6-2 or TRBV6-3 to TRBJ2-3, with 11 positions matching TRBD2. Germline CDR1 is MNHEY and CDR2 is SVGEGT. J gave up 9 bases and V 2 bases, and 4 bases lay outside the gene matches. The CDR3 totals 14 residues. CDR3 DNA: TGTGCCAGCAGTTACGGTACTAGCGGGAGAACGCAGTATTTT. The encoded protein is CASSYGTSGRTQYF.

At least ten counts were recorded for this clonotype. This chain joins TRBV7-9 and TRBJ1-1, with D perhaps matching TRBD1 (6 bases). Trimming stripped 3 bases from V and 2 bases from J, with 10 bases between. Germline CDR1 reads SEHNR; CDR2 reads FQNEAQ (reference sequence). The CDR3 has 14 amino acids. DNA of the CDR3: TGTGCCAGCAGCTTCACGGGGGCAAACACTGAAGCTTTCTTT. Translation: CASSFTGANTEAFF. Full variable domain (rest looked up from reference TRBV7-9 and TRBJ1-1): DTGVSQNPRHKITKRGQNVTFRCDPISEHNRLYWYRQTLGQGPEFLTYFQNEAQLEKSRLLSDRFSAERPKGSFSTLEIQRTEQGDSAMYLCASSFTGANTEAFFGQGTRLTVV.

Comment on this clonotype: Because the CDR3 is missing its conserved closing phenylalanine or tryptophan, this is likely a read error. CDR3 region: CASSLPPNEQFL. The CDR3 DNA sequence: TGTGCCAGCAGTCTTCCCCCTAATGAGCAGTTCCTC. The chain couples TRBV12-3 or TRBV12-4 to TRBJ2-1; D unresolved. This CDR3 comprises 12 residues. V lost 5 bases to trimming and J lost 7 bases, with 9 bases between them.

The V gene is TRBV11-2, the J gene TRBJ1-3; no clear D gene. With 2 bases removed from V and 0 bases from J, the gap between germline ends came to 17 bases. Germline V gene data show CDR1 as SGHAT and CDR2 as FQNNGV. This CDR3 has 18 residues. The CDR3 is CASSLRGRRTDSGNTIYF. In DNA form, the CDR3 reads TGTGCCAGCAGCTTAAGAGGTCGGAGAACCGACTCTGGAAACACCATATATTTT.

This sequence joins TRBV5-6 and TRBJ1-2; maybe TRBD1 (6 bases). Germline assignment: CDR1 SGHDT and CDR2 YYEEEE. This CDR3 has 15 residues. Trimming removed 4 bases at V and 4 bases at J, with 17 bases between. Written as DNA, the CDR3 is TGTGCCAGCAGCCCGGCGGGGGCCTCCTCCTATGGCTACACCTTC. As protein: CASSPAGASSYGYTF.

This clonotype has only a few counts. The V call is TRBV10-3, the J call TRBJ1-2, with 8 bases fitting TRBD1. Trimming removed 6 bases from V and 3 bases from J; junction bases left unmatched: 3. This CDR3 is 13 amino acids long. Germline V gene lookup returns CDR1 ENHRY and CDR2 SYGVKD. DNA for the CDR3: TGTGCCATCAGGGAGGGACAGGACTATGGCTACACCTTC. Protein: CAIREGQDYGYTF.

This clonotype has a handful of counts. This chain's CDR3 is CATRGTSGSLGGELFF. As DNA, the CDR3 is TGTGCCACCAGGGGGACTAGCGGGAGTTTAGGCGGGGAGCTGTTTTTT. V is TRBV24-1 and J is TRBJ2-2; 14 bases fit TRBD2. CDR1 KGHDR and CDR2 SFDVKD come from the germline V gene. This CDR3 has 16 amino acids. Trimming removed 7 bases from V and 7 bases from J; junction bases left unmatched: 7.

The chain combines TRBV9 with TRBJ2-7, with D perhaps assigned TRBD1 or TRBD2 (5 bases each). From germline, CDR1 is SGDLS and CDR2 YYNGEE. This CDR3 is 18 amino acids long. V was pared by 0 bases and J by 7 bases, with 26 bases between. CDR3 loop: CASSVGSGYGGMTNEQYF. The DNA of the CDR3 is TGTGCCAGCAGCGTAGGTAGTGGGTATGGGGGAATGACGAATGAGCAGTACTTC.

The chain has TRBV20-1 and TRBJ2-1; D may be TRBD2 (5 bases). V was cut by 2 bases and J by 9 bases, with 14 bases left in between. Germline CDR1 and CDR2: DFQATT and SNEGSKA (reference sequence). The CDR3 runs to 13 residues. This CDR3 is CSARYMTGSEQFF. CDR3 DNA: TGCAGTGCTAGATATATGACTGGGAGTGAGCAGTTCTTC.

Only a few counts were recorded for this clonotype. V usage is TRBV7-9 and J usage is TRBJ2-4; D is unresolved. Germline values: CDR1 SEHNR, CDR2 FQNEAQ (reference sequence). V shed 1 base and J shed 4 bases, with 8 bases lying between them. CDR3 size: 14 residues. CDR3 residues: CASSLDRLKNIQYF. The CDR3 bases are TGTGCCAGCAGCTTAGATCGGCTTAAAAACATTCAGTACTTC.

In this sample, this clonotype turned up a few times. This chain uses TRBV7-9 with TRBJ2-5, with 12 nucleotides matching TRBD2. V shed 6 bases and J 1 base; nucleotides not matched to a gene: 6. CDR3 length: 16 residues. Germline lookup yields CDR1 SEHNR and CDR2 FQNEAQ (reference sequence). The CDR3, as DNA: TGTGCCAGCAGACCGGGACTAGCGGGTGTCCAAGAGACCCAGTACTTC. This gives the protein CASRPGLAGVQETQYF.

This clonotype was seen more than once but under ten times. The chain carries TRBV7-9 and TRBJ1-1, with TRBD1 matching 7 bases. The CDR3 contains 15 residues. Looked up from germline, CDR1 is SEHNR and CDR2 is FQNEAQ (reference sequence). Trimming cost V 5 bases and J 1 base; bases outside gene matches: 7. In nucleotides, the CDR3 is TGTGCCAGCAGCCCCCCGGGACAGAAGAACACTGAAGCTTTCTTT. It is translated as CASSPPGQKNTEAFF.

This clonotype was seen at least ten times. The V gene is TRBV28, the J gene TRBJ2-5, with 8 bases matching TRBD2. V shed 3 bases, J shed 4 bases, and the junction held 10 bases outside the gene matches. Germline assignment: CDR1 MDHEN and CDR2 SYDVKM. The CDR3 runs 16 residues. The DNA of the CDR3 is TGTGCCAGCAGTTTCTTGCTAGCGGGTAGGGGAGAGACCCAGTACTTC. Translating it yields CASSFLLAGRGETQYF.

J is TRBJ2-5 and V is TRBV23-1; D is unclear. TRBV23-1 carries the ORF label, with uncertain function. The CDR3 extends over 12 amino acids. Trimming removed 7 bases at V and 1 base at J, with 7 bases between. DNA of the CDR3: TGCGCCAGCAAACATCCCCAAGAGACCCAGTACTTC. Amino acids: CASKHPQETQYF.